The rows below give T cell receptor beta chains drawn from one sample of a study of T cell responses to AZD1222 COVID-19 vaccine. Sequenced by immunoSEQ multiplex PCR; TCRdb stores in-frame clones only, minus some. The table records about 86,000 clones, just over 85% of them present only once. The material was peripheral blood, obtained on day 0 of MenACWY control vaccination. Receptors originate from an adult in good health. The CDR3 runs from the conserved cysteine through the conserved F or W. D genes are given only for firm matches. For some rows the clone size is stated as once, few or many, or as a class when expanded; others skip it.

clone_size,d_call,v_call,j_call,cdr3_nt,cdr3_aa
few,.,TRBV9,TRBJ2-1,TGTGCCAGCAGCGAAAACCTGGTGCGGGAGCAGTTCTTC,CASSENLVREQFF
.,.,TRBV5-1,TRBJ2-7,TGCGCCAGCACCACGACGCAGAGCTCCTACGAGCAGTACTTC,CASTTTQSSYEQYF
few,TRBD1,TRBV3-1/TRBV3-2,TRBJ1-5,TGTGCCAGCAGCCAAGCGGGGGCAGGGGGCATTAGCAATCAGCCCCAGCATTTT,CASSQAGAGGISNQPQHF
.,TRBD1,TRBV18,TRBJ1-1,TGTGCCAGCTCCCGGGACAGTTTCATGAACACTGAAGCTTTCTTT,CASSRDSFMNTEAFF
.,TRBD1,TRBV4-2,TRBJ1-6,TGTGCCAGCAGCCAAAGAGGACAGGGAAGCTCCTATAATTCACCCCTCCACTTT,CASSQRGQGSSYNSPLHF
few,TRBD1,TRBV5-1,TRBJ1-4,TGCGCCAGCAGCCGGACAGGGGGCGCTTCGGCTAATGAAAAACTGTTTTTT,CASSRTGGASANEKLFF
.,TRBD2,TRBV19,TRBJ2-5,TGTGCCAGCCGACTAGCGGGGGACCAAGAGACCCAGTACTTC,CASRLAGDQETQYF
few,.,TRBV6-2/TRBV6-3,TRBJ2-7,TGTGCCAGCAGTTCCTTCAGGGACCCAACCTACGAGCAGTACTTC,CASSSFRDPTYEQYF
.,.,TRBV25-1,TRBJ1-3,TGTGCCAGCACGAGGGGGACAGGAAACACCATATATTTT,CASTRGTGNTIYF
.,TRBD2,TRBV6-6,TRBJ2-5,TGTGCCAGCAGTCCGCGGGCGGGGGGAGAAGAGACCCAGTACTTC,CASSPRAGGEETQYF
.,TRBD1,TRBV18,TRBJ1-1,TGTGCCAGCCGTAGGGACAGGGAGAACACTGAAGCTTTCTTT,CASRRDRENTEAFF
.,TRBD1,TRBV7-2,TRBJ1-6,TGTGCCAGCAGCCCTGCAGGGGGCGCCTATAATTCACCCCTCCACTTT,CASSPAGGAYNSPLHF